This entry describes one T cell receptor (beta chain). Its antigen target is currently unknown. It has no much larger one-base neighbor in the sample; base qualities were not kept. Participants in the prospective study were enrolled through a virtual design, were aged roughly 18 to 100 years, and lived in under 25 United States geographic areas. To assign participants to cohorts, the prospective study relied on clinical history that participants themselves reported in a screening survey and a study questionnaire. Exposed participants had been in contact with someone with a PCR-confirmed or clinician-diagnosed COVID-19 case within 2 weeks of study entry. In the prospective study, whole blood, serum and a nasopharyngeal or oropharyngeal swab were collected from each participant by mobile phlebotomists. Additional blood draws and questionnaires over an approximately two-month period could optionally be provided by prospective study participants. Before DNA extraction, blood samples from the prospective study were shipped at room temperature or frozen.

The germline V gene supplies CDR1 SGDLS and CDR2 YYNGEE. The cysteine opens and the phenylalanine closes a CDR3 of 14 amino acids. Only the CDR3 DNA stays, 42 bases, in frame from base 1. Cut back by 1 base and 6 bases, the V and J ends lie 11 bases apart. This specimen belongs to a study of blood T cell repertoires in COVID-19 (dated by TCRdb to 2020 to 2021). General notes on the study: The collaborator samples originated in the United States, Italy and Spain and spanned the acute and convalescent phases of COVID-19. The repertoires were made available in a free public database intended to serve as a resource for research on the immune response to SARS-CoV-2. The samples were drawn from two sources: the first 160 participants of the ongoing ImmuneRACE study, and over 950 subjects contributed by 6 global collaborators. The material from the prospective study consisted of cDNA or gDNA derived from T cells, B-cell-depleted T cells, or PBMCs. Deeply sampled blood TCRbeta repertoires from subjects exposed to, actively infected with, or recovered from COVID-19 were included in the dataset. Where available, HLA class I and class II types were obtained from metadata supplied by the sample provider rather than from assay-based typing. Sample metadata almost always included a de-identified subject ID, COVID-19 status, age in years and sex. What the study reported, not specific to this receptor: How much clinical and demographic metadata was included differed by source and by participant, and the metadata was provided uncurated.

TCRbeta CDR3 regions were amplified from genomic DNA by means of the immunoSEQ Assay, a bias-controlled multiplex PCR. On the study's bioinformatics: Within the assay, amplification of reference gene primers was used to estimate how many nucleated cells each sample contained. To quantify the absolute abundance of each unique TCRbeta CDR3 rearrangement, sequence reads were collapsed and filtered. For each sample, productive Simpson clonality was calculated as the square root of Simpson's diversity index across productive rearrangements. Here the immuneACCESS table is served through TCRdb, limited to in-frame sequences with V and J called. Missing clones are a known gap in these copies; in checked studies unresolved V genes cover under half, and the rest lacks a known reason. V and J calls and clone size are as listed in that table; D and trimming were resolved from the DNA. The sample table lists over 200,000 clones, roughly 90% of them with a count of one. The ten largest clones capture around 4.5% of the sample.

This TCR came from a woman between 25 and 40 years old who had been exposed to COVID-19. The rearrangement joined TRBV9 to TRBJ1-3, and perhaps TRBD1 as D gene, on 5 matching bases. The specimen was PBMCs or T cells enriched from blood (not recorded which). The nucleotide sequence reads as follows: TGTGCCAGCAGCGTACAGGGTGGCGCAAACACCATATATTTT. The encoded protein is CASSVQGGANTIYF. The reference TRBV9 and TRBJ1-3 proteins fill in what lies around the CDR3, so the full variable domain reads DSGVTQTPKHLITATGQRVTLRCSPRSGDLSVYWYQQSLDQGLQFLIQYYNGEERAKGNILERFSAQQFPDLHSELNLSSLELGDSALYFCASSVQGGANTIYFGEGSWLTVV.